This T cell receptor beta chain was recovered during a study of OX40 agonist ivuxolimab in advanced cancers. Study-level background: Three patients, one with hepatocellular carcinoma and two with cutaneous melanoma, achieved partial responses.

The protocol was immunoSEQ multiplex PCR, while the TCRdb copy is restricted to in-frame clones and leaves out a portion. Of over 35,000 clones in the sample, 86% were seen once. V dropped 0 bases and J dropped 1; count of bases not matched to a gene: 4. The germline CDR1 and CDR2 sequences are SGDLS and YYNGEE. The CDR3 is 17 residues long. This clone appeared a single time. Its specificity is unknown. Regarding the study as a whole: At 0.1 to 3.0 mg/kg and by week 6, clonal expansion occurred in CD4+ and CD8+ blood T cells.

Patients were ineligible given autoimmune disease history or systemic immunosuppression. This clonotype was obtained from an adult with an advanced solid tumor such as melanoma, head and neck, liver or kidney cancer. Source: CD4+ or CD8+ T cells sorted from blood, taken in a trial of the OX40 agonist ivuxolimab. The chain has TRBV9 and TRBJ2-3; 11 bases map to TRBD1. The CDR3 DNA follows: TGTGCCAGCAGCGTAGGGACAGGGGGCGGTGGCACAGATACGCAGTATTTT. Protein: CASSVGTGGGGTDTQYF.